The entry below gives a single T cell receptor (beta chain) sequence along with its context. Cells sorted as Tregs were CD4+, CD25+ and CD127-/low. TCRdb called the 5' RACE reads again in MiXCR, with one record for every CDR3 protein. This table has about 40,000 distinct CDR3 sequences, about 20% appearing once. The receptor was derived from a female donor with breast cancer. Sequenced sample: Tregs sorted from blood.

The CDR3 DNA follows: TGTGCCAGCAGTTTATCAAGCGACTGGGAGACCCAGTACTTC. Its translation is CASSLSSDWETQYF. The chain joins TRBV27 to TRBJ2-5; D uncertain. V was cut by 0 bases and J by 5 bases, with 10 bases left in between. The germline gives CDR1 MNHEY, CDR2 SMNVEV (reference sequence). The CDR3 has 14 amino acids.